This entry features one TCR beta chain sequence. 60 Vbeta and 13 Jbeta primers were used in PCR. This table comes from immunoSEQ multiplex PCR, and its TCRdb copy is limited to in-frame clones, with some not included. The sample consists of around 98,000 clones, under 75% of them appearing once. These data originate in a study of cytomegalovirus exposure and HLA in healthy donors. The CDR3 is 15 amino acids. Germline assignment: CDR1 GTSNPN and CDR2 SVGIG (reference sequence). J lost 5 bases, V lost 3 bases, and 9 bases had no gene match. V and J are TRBV30 and TRBJ1-2, with 10 bases identical to TRBD1. This receptor was taken from a female donor in good health and CMV-seronegative. Sequencing input: PBMCs. CDR3 protein: CAWSLGTGDFYGYTF. In DNA, the CDR3 is TGTGCCTGGAGCCTAGGGACAGGGGACTTTTATGGCTACACCTTC.